The T cell receptor (beta chain) described here comes from a study of shared clonotypes between healthy human individuals. General study points: The authors sampled blood alone, and tissue repertoires likely differ.

As for this clone: No antigen is known for it.

Naive CD8 populations comprised CD45RO-negative cells positively selected for CCR7, excluding terminally differentiated effector memory CD45RA+ cells. Clones were sequenced by immunoSEQ multiplex PCR, and TCRdb holds only the in-frame ones, with some missing. In the table there are about 2 million clones, about 95% of which are singletons. This CDR3 is built from 14 residues. Per the germline V gene, CDR1 is SEHNR and CDR2 is FQNEAQ (reference sequence). Trimming took 5 bases from V and 1 from J, leaving 8 bases between them. Sequencing used naive CD8+ T cells sorted from blood. This sequence originates from a man younger than 35 in good health. The gene calls are TRBV7-9 and TRBJ2-2, with a possible D match to TRBD1 (5 bases). The DNA for the CDR3 is TGTGCCAGCAGCCATACAGGGAACACCGGGGAGCTGTTTTTT. This encodes CASSHTGNTGELFF. Variable domain in full (rest from reference TRBV7-9 and TRBJ2-2): DTGVSQNPRHKITKRGQNVTFRCDPISEHNRLYWYRQTLGQGPEFLTYFQNEAQLEKSRLLSDRFSAERPKGSFSTLEIQRTEQGDSAMYLCASSHTGNTGELFFGEGSRLTVL.